A selection of T cell receptor beta chains follows, all from one sample in a study of PD-L1 blockade in urothelial cancer. Sequenced by immunoSEQ multiplex PCR; TCRdb stores in-frame clones only, minus some. The sample holds about 50,000 clones; about 82% are singletons and the top ten take 20% to 25%. Here the sequenced sample was PBMCs, taken around atezolizumab (anti-PD-L1) treatment. These receptors were obtained from a man aged 55-75 years with urothelial cancer. The CDR3 runs from the conserved cysteine through the conserved F or W. Each record gives: clone size, J gene, D gene, V gene, CDR3 protein, CDR3 DNA. The D gene is left open where the match is weak. Clone sizes are given selectively: once, few, many, or a class where the clone is expanded.

once,TRBJ2-1,.,TRBV14,CASSRGGSYNEQFF,TGTGCCAGCAGCCGAGGGGGCTCCTACAATGAGCAGTTCTTC
.,TRBJ2-6,TRBD2,TRBV5-1,CASSSGTSGMAGANVLTF,TGCGCCAGCAGCTCGGGGACTAGCGGGATGGCTGGGGCCAACGTCCTGACTTTC
.,TRBJ2-7,TRBD1,TRBV5-1,CASSLRDSNYEQYF,TGCGCCAGCAGCTTGCGGGACAGCAACTACGAGCAGTACTTC
.,TRBJ2-1,.,TRBV6-5,CASSYSLGEQFF,TGTGCCAGCAGTTACTCACTTGGTGAGCAGTTCTTC
.,TRBJ1-6,.,TRBV5-1,CASSLSGNSPLHF,TGCGCCAGCAGCTTATCAGGGAATTCACCCCTCCACTTT
.,TRBJ1-1,TRBD1,TRBV19,CACAGTGAENTEAFF,TGTGCCTGCGCCGGGACAGGGGCCGAGAACACTGAAGCTTTCTTT
.,TRBJ1-2,TRBD1,TRBV10-3,CAGGTGNYGYTF,TGTGCCGGGGGGACAGGCAACTATGGCTACACCTTC
.,TRBJ2-3,TRBD2,TRBV9,CASSLISGSGRSSTDTQYF,TGTGCCAGCAGCTTAATTAGCGGGAGCGGAAGATCTAGCACAGATACGCAGTATTTT
.,TRBJ2-1,.,TRBV19,CASSISSESYNEQFF,TGTGCCAGTAGTATATCCAGCGAGAGCTACAATGAGCAGTTCTTC
few,TRBJ1-6,.,TRBV19,CASRLRASYNSPLHF,TGTGCCAGTAGATTGAGGGCCTCCTATAATTCACCCCTCCACTTT
.,TRBJ2-3,TRBD2,TRBV4-1,CASSQGSGSPLDTQYF,TGCGCCAGCAGCCAAGGGAGCGGGAGCCCCCTAGATACGCAGTATTTT
.,TRBJ2-3,TRBD2,TRBV7-2,CASSLNGGGAYTQYF,TGTGCCAGCAGCTTAAACGGCGGGGGGGCATATACGCAGTATTTT
.,TRBJ1-2,.,TRBV7-9,CASSHEGFGHGYTF,TGTGCCAGCAGCCACGAGGGTTTCGGCCATGGCTACACCTTC
.,TRBJ1-1,.,TRBV4-3,CASSQEIAQGLNTEAFF,TGCGCCAGCAGCCAAGAGATAGCGCAGGGGCTGAACACTGAAGCTTTCTTT
.,TRBJ1-2,.,TRBV9,CASSEGWGANYGYTF,TGTGCCAGCAGCGAGGGTTGGGGAGCTAACTATGGCTACACCTTC
.,TRBJ1-1,.,TRBV7-3,CASSLTPSGVHTEAFF,TGTGCCAGCAGCTTAACCCCGTCGGGGGTGCACACTGAAGCTTTCTTT
.,TRBJ2-7,.,TRBV5-4,CASSSDRRYEQYF,TGTGCCAGCAGCTCAGACAGGCGCTACGAGCAGTACTTC
.,TRBJ1-3,TRBD1,TRBV5-6,CASSSDRASGNTIYF,TGTGCCAGCAGCTCGGACAGGGCCTCTGGAAACACCATATATTTT
.,TRBJ1-2,TRBD1,TRBV7-9,CASSLTPDRDHYGYTF,TGTGCCAGCAGCTTAACCCCGGACAGGGATCACTATGGCTACACCTTC
.,TRBJ1-5,.,TRBV5-8,CASSIAEGGGSNQPQHF,TGTGCCAGCAGCATCGCGGAGGGCGGGGGTAGCAATCAGCCCCAGCATTTT
.,TRBJ2-3,.,TRBV14,CASSQDRGFADTQYF,TGTGCCAGCAGCCAAGATAGAGGGTTCGCAGATACGCAGTATTTT
.,TRBJ2-7,TRBD2,TRBV5-8,CASSLEIAGGPYEQYF,TGTGCCAGCAGCTTGGAAATAGCGGGAGGTCCCTACGAGCAGTACTTC
.,TRBJ2-1,TRBD2,TRBV10-3,CAISDTSGVYNEQFF,TGTGCCATCAGCGATACTAGCGGGGTTTACAATGAGCAGTTCTTC
.,TRBJ1-2,.,TRBV6-1,CASSGVRDYGYTF,TGTGCCAGCAGTGGGGTGAGGGACTATGGCTACACCTTC
.,TRBJ2-7,.,TRBV2,CASSETATYEQYF,TGTGCCAGCAGCGAGACAGCCACCTACGAGCAGTACTTC
.,TRBJ2-5,.,TRBV5-4,CASSFGGQETQYF,TGTGCCAGCAGCTTTGGAGGGCAAGAGACCCAGTACTTC
once,TRBJ2-1,TRBD1,TRBV2,CAIRGDRGLHEQFF,TGTGCCATCAGGGGGGACAGGGGGCTTCATGAGCAGTTCTTC